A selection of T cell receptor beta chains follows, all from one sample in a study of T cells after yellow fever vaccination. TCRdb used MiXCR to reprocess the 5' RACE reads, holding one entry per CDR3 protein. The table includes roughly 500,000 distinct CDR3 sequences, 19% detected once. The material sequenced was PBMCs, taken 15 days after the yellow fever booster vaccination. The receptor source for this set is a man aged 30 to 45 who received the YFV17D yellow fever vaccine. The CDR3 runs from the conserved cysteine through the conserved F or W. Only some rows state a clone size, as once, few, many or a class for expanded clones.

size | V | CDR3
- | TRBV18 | CASSPGSTGELFF
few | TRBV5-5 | CASSEWRGESGEQFF
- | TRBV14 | CASSQSGNTIYF
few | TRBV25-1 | CASTGRDPQETQYF
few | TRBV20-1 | CSAQNNEQFF
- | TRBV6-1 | CASSENAVFPYEQYF
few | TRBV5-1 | CASSSAGMANTGELFF
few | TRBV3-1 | CASTYGGNGYTF
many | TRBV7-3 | CASSSGRSSYNEQFF
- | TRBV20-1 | CSAPLGLAGVDEQFF
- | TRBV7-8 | CASSLASQAPSSYEQYF
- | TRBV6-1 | CASRANRGPGELFF
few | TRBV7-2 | CASSLFGTSGRTGELFF
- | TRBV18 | CASSSTKSSYEQYF
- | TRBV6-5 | CASSYVPGTDIQYF
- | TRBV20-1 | CSARDWQDNEQFF
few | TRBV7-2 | CASTLRLAGATGELFF
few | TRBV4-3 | CASSQAFRGNQPQHF
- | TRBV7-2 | CASSSRGPPINEQFF
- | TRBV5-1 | CASSLRTDRTEAFF
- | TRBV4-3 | CASSQAYRGPKNIQYF
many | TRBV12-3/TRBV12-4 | CASSLLAGGNEQFF
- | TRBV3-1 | CASSLGTSGTTYEQYF
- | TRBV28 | CASSPPGGGAAYEQYF
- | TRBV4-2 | CASSGSGDRGYEQYF
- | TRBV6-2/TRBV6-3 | CASSYSISKIPYEQYF
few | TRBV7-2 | CASSLSALGGNEQFF
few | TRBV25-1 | CASRYIFRDRGSNEQFF
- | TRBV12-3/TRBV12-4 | CASSFRVEQFF
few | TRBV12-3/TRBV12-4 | CASTIGLADTDTQYF
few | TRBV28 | CASSLLGGGDMSTEAFF
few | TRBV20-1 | CSASGAILYEQFF
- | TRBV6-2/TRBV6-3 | CASSLPRDYFSGGSTDTQYF
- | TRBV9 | CASSVDGGYEQFF
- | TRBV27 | CASFAPGSRGNEQFF
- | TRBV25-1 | CASGQVTDTQYF
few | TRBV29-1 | CSVARDREYEQYF
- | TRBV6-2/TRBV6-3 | CASSYSTPTGGAEAFF
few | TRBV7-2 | CASSLAFGAAQLHTQYF
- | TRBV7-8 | CASSPGLAANTEAFF
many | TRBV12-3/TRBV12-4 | CASSRDYGYTF
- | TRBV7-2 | CASGGLWRDYNEQFF
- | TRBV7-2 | CASSLGRDWSF
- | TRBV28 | CASSFQGQAKNIQYF
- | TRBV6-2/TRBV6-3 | CASSYSNMVSGNTGELFF
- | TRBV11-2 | CASSSKDVLSGESSYNEQFF
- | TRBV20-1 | CSALRSGRADTQYF
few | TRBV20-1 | CSAPSGRSGGETQYF
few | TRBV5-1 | CASSLNVGQGKTQYF